The 20 T cell receptor beta chains below come from one sample, sequenced in a study of cytomegalovirus exposure and HLA in healthy donors. PCR involved 60 Vbeta and 13 Jbeta primers. This table comes from immunoSEQ multiplex PCR, and its TCRdb copy is limited to in-frame clones, with some not included. The sample comprises about 83,000 clones, around 81% of which are singletons, and approximately 1.9% rests with the top ten. Specimen: PBMCs. These TCRs come from a woman in her twenties or thirties in good health and CMV-seronegative.

V gene TRBV7-8 combines with J gene TRBJ2-7, with D uncertain. V was trimmed by 3 bases and J by 1 base, leaving 7 bases between them. Germline V lookup: CDR1 SGHVS, CDR2 FQNEAQ. The CDR3 has 13 amino acids. DNA of the CDR3: TGTGCCAGCAGCTTTTACACATCCTACGAGCAGTACTTC. Residues: CASSFYTSYEQYF. Together with reference TRBV7-8 and TRBJ2-7, the CDR3 gives the full variable domain: GAGVSQSPRYKVAKRGQDVALRCDPISGHVSLFWYQQALGQGPEFLTYFQNEAQLDKSGLPSDRFFAERPEGSVSTLKIQRTQQEDSAVYLCASSFYTSYEQYFGPGTRLTVT.

The CDR3 DNA reads as TGTGCCAGCAGCGTAGAACTAGTACCTACCTACGAGCAGTACTTC. Protein sequence: CASSVELVPTYEQYF. V usage is TRBV9 and J usage is TRBJ2-7, with TRBD2 as a possible D gene (5 bases). Germline V gives CDR1 SGDLS, CDR2 YYNGEE. V dropped 0 bases and J dropped 2 bases, with 12 bases sitting between them. The CDR3 is 15 residues long. Full variable domain (remainder filled in from reference TRBV9 and TRBJ2-7): DSGVTQTPKHLITATGQRVTLRCSPRSGDLSVYWYQQSLDQGLQFLIQYYNGEERAKGNILERFSAQQFPDLHSELNLSSLELGDSALYFCASSVELVPTYEQYFGPGTRLTVT.

The J gene is TRBJ1-5, the V gene TRBV5-1; 7 bases align to TRBD1. CDR1 is SGHRS, CDR2 YFSETQ, per germline. The length of the CDR3 is 16 residues. The V gene end was trimmed by 0 bases and the J gene end by 3 bases; junction bases not matched to a gene: 6. Here the CDR3 reads CASSLGPGQNNQPQHF. The CDR3 nucleotides are TGCGCCAGCAGCTTGGGTCCGGGACAGAACAATCAGCCCCAGCATTTT.

The table lists this clone with a few counts. The germline gene is not matched at one end of the junction; a read error may be the cause. The chain is built from TRBV7-9 and TRBJ1-1; D unresolved. The CDR3 totals 11 residues. Germline lookup yields CDR1 SEHNR and CDR2 FQNEAQ (reference sequence). The CDR3 is CSSSQIAEAFF. The CDR3 nucleotides read TGTTCCAGCAGCCAGATCGCTGAAGCTTTCTTT.

This chain joins TRBV5-5 and TRBJ2-7, with 8 nucleotides matching TRBD1. The CDR3 runs to 14 residues. J gave up 4 bases and V 3 bases, and 6 bases lay outside the gene matches. In germline, CDR1 is SGHKS, CDR2 YYEKEE (reference sequence). Here the CDR3 DNA reads TGTGCCAGCAGCTGGACAGGGACATCGTACGAGCAGTACTTC. As protein: CASSWTGTSYEQYF.

The V and J genes are TRBV5-1 and TRBJ2-7, with 9 positions matching TRBD1. The CDR3 extends over 15 amino acids. CDR1 and CDR2 (germline): SGHRS, YFSETQ. J gave up 2 bases and V 4 bases, and 7 bases lay outside the gene matches. CDR3 nucleotide sequence: TGCGCCAGCAGCGGGAGCCGGGACAGGGCCTACGAGCAGTACTTC. It encodes CASSGSRDRAYEQYF.

This clone was recorded only once. The V gene is TRBV14, the J gene TRBJ2-1, with D uncertain. This CDR3 is built from 11 residues. Trimming cost V 5 bases and J 10 bases, with 9 bases left between them. Germline CDR1 SGHDN, CDR2 FVKESK. The CDR3: CASSSIREQFF. The CDR3 region has the DNA TGTGCCAGCAGCTCGATCCGGGAGCAGTTCTTC.

The chain couples TRBV18 to TRBJ2-1, with TRBD2 matching over 12 bases. V shed 1 base, J shed 7 bases, and the junction held 5 bases outside the gene matches. This CDR3 has 16 residues. The germline CDR1 and CDR2 sequences are KGHSH and LQKENI. The CDR3 sequence: CASSPRLAGGRNEQFF. CDR3 DNA sequence: TGTGCCAGCTCACCACGGCTAGCGGGAGGGAGGAATGAGCAGTTCTTC.

This chain uses TRBV28 with TRBJ2-7, with 9 bases aligning to TRBD1. CDR3 length: 15 amino acids. Unmatched junction bases numbered 13, after V lost 8 bases and J lost 5 bases. CDR1 and CDR2 (germline): MDHEN, SYDVKM. CDR3 region: CASSFLGTGQDEQYF. The CDR3 DNA is TGTGCCAGCTCCTTCCTGGGGACAGGGCAAGACGAGCAGTACTTC.

The chain is built from TRBV29-1 and TRBJ1-2, with D perhaps TRBD1 (6 bases). This CDR3 contains 13 residues. CDR1 and CDR2 (germline): SQVTM, ANQGSEA. V was trimmed by 6 bases and J by 5 bases, leaving 16 bases between them. Here the CDR3 DNA reads TGCAGCGTCGAGGGGGGGGCCGGATATGGCTACACCTTC. It yields the protein CSVEGGAGYGYTF.

DNA of the CDR3: TGTGCCAGCAGCCAGACTAGCGGGAGGGCCTCGGTCTACGAGCAGTTCTTC. Its protein is CASSQTSGRASVYEQFF. The chain has TRBV14 and TRBJ2-1, with 14 bases that match TRBD2. The CDR3 sequence is 17 residues long. Trimming took 3 bases from V and 10 from J; bases not matched to a gene: 11. Germline assignment: CDR1 SGHDN and CDR2 FVKESK. The variable domain in full, completed from reference TRBV14 and TRBJ2-1, reads EAGVTQFPSHSVIEKGQTVTLRCDPISGHDNLYWYRRVMGKEIKFLLHFVKESKQDESGMPNNRFLAERTGGTYSTLKVQPAELEDSGVYFCASSQTSGRASVYEQFFGPGTRLTVL.

The chain links TRBV28 to TRBJ1-5; 7 nucleotides align to TRBD1. The J segment lost 3 bases and the V segment lost 2 bases, leaving 4 bases of the junction unmatched. CDR3 size: 15 residues. Per germline, CDR1 MDHEN and CDR2 SYDVKM. CDR3 DNA: TGTGCCAGCAGTTTACGACAGGGAAACAATCAGCCCCAGCATTTT. Translation: CASSLRQGNNQPQHF.

V gene TRBV15 combines with J gene TRBJ2-7; possibly TRBD2 for D (6 bases). Between the trimmed V and J ends, which lost 5 bases and 1 base, there was a span of 12 bases. CDR1 and CDR2 from the germline V gene are LNHNV and YYDKDF (reference sequence). The CDR3 runs 14 residues. This CDR3 reads CATSSRGLSYEQYF. CDR3 nucleotide sequence: TGTGCCACCAGCTCGAGGGGACTTTCCTACGAGCAGTACTTC.

This clone was observed once. The chain joins TRBV27 to TRBJ2-3, with TRBD2 matching over 8 bases. J gave up 5 bases and V 1 base, and 17 bases lay outside the gene matches. The CDR3 covers 19 residues. CDR1 and CDR2 (germline): MNHEY, SMNVEV (reference sequence). As DNA, the CDR3 is TGTGCCAGCAGTTTATGGGGGATGTGGAGCGGGAGTGGGGAAGATACGCAGTATTTT. The encoded protein is CASSLWGMWSGSGEDTQYF.

The genes are TRBV6-6 and TRBJ2-5; D not resolved. The tail of the sequence fits TRBJ2-7 better, so the J call may be wrong. Germline values: CDR1 MNHNY, CDR2 SVGAGI (reference sequence). The CDR3 has 11 amino acids. In DNA, the CDR3 is TGTGCCAGCAGTTTGAAGTACGAGCAGTACTTC. Translated, it gives CASSLKYEQYF.

This clone appeared a few times. The J gene is TRBJ2-3, the V gene TRBV28; no clear D. This CDR3 comprises 14 residues. Deletions cut 3 bases from V and 1 base from J, with 8 bases between. In germline, CDR1 is MDHEN, CDR2 SYDVKM. The CDR3 sequence: CASSFLSGTDTQYF. The DNA of the CDR3 is TGTGCCAGCAGTTTTCTGTCGGGCACAGATACGCAGTATTTT. Supplemented by reference TRBV28 and TRBJ2-3, the full variable domain reads DVKVTQSSRYLVKRTGEKVFLECVQDMDHENMFWYRQDPGLGLRLIYFSYDVKMKEKGDIPEGYSVSREKKERFSLILESASTNQTSMYLCASSFLSGTDTQYFGPGTRLTVL.

This rearrangement joins TRBV27 to TRBJ2-7, with D tentatively TRBD2 (6 bases). V lost 11 bases, J lost 4 bases, and 18 bases lay in between. The CDR3 extends over 13 amino acids. CDR1 and CDR2 (germline): MNHEY, SMNVEV (reference sequence). CDR3 in amino acids: CAEQGREPYEQYF. CDR3 DNA sequence: TGTGCCGAGCAGGGTCGGGAGCCATACGAGCAGTACTTC.

The chain combines TRBV7-3 with TRBJ2-7; D gene ambiguous. From germline, CDR1 is SGHTA and CDR2 FQGTGA. The germline V and J ends were trimmed by 3 bases and 1 base, with 4 bases remaining between them. The CDR3 runs to 12 residues. Written as DNA, the CDR3 is TGTGCCAGCAGCTTCGGGTCCTACGAGCAGTACTTC. This gives the protein CASSFGSYEQYF.

CDR3 in DNA: TGTGCCTGGAGTCCCCCCGGCAGGTCATTCACAGATACGCAGTATTTT. Its translation is CAWSPPGRSFTDTQYF. The chain combines TRBV30 with TRBJ2-3; the D is unclear. V was shortened by 2 bases and J by 2 bases, with 17 bases between the two germline ends. This CDR3 is built from 16 residues. Germline V gives CDR1 GTSNPN, CDR2 SVGIG (reference sequence).

The chain employs TRBV10-3 and TRBJ2-4; 8 positions agree with TRBD1. Losses at the gene ends were 10 bases for V and 2 bases for J; bases not matched to a gene: 10. Germline-derived CDR1 and CDR2 are ENHRY and SYGVKD. CDR3 size: 15 residues. Here the CDR3 DNA reads TGTGCCACAGAGGACAGGGTCGAGTCCAAAAACATTCAGTACTTC. This encodes CATEDRVESKNIQYF.